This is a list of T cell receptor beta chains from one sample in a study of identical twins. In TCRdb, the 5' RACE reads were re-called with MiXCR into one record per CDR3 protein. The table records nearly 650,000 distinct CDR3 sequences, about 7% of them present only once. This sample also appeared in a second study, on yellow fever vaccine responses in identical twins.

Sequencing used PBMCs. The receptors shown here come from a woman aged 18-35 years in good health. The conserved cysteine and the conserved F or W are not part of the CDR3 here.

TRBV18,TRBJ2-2,ASSPRQDINTGELF
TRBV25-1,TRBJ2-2,ASSGLNKATGELF
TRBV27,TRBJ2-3,ASSLRRGGYRGDTQY
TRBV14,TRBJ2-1,ASSQVSGGAGEQF
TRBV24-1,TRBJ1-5,ATSDSGTGNQPQH
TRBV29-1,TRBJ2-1,SVSGQPGNEQF
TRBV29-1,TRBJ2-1,SVEGWPRGTFYNEQF
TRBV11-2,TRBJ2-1,ASSPTIGPRSYNEQF
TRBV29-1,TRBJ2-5,SVPLAGGIKTQY
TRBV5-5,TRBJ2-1,ASSLATAYNEQF
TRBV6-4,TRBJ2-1,ASSEAVELPYNEQF
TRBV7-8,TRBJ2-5,ASSSEVGRRETQY
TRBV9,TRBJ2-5,ASSTLGLAGETQY
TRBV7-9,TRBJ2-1,ASSPGTGGENEQF
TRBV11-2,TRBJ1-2,ASSSGIGTAYYGYT
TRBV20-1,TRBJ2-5,SARATGAETQY
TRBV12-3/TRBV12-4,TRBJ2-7,ASRAIYEQY
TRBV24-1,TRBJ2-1,ATSDFLGSNEQF
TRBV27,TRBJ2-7,ASSPNPGGYEQY
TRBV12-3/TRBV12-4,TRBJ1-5,ASSLRDISNQPQH